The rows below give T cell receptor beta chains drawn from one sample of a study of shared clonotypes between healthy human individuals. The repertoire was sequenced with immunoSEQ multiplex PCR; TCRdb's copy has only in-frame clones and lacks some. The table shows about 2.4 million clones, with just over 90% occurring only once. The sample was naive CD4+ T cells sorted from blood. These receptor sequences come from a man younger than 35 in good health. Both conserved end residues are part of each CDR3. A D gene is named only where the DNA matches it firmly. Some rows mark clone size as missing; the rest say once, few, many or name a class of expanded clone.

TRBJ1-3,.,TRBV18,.,TGTGCCAGCTCACCACCGATGGGGCAGGCTGGAAACACCATATATTTT,CASSPPMGQAGNTIYF
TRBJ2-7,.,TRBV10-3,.,TGTGCCATCAGTGTAGGTAAAGCGGGCGGAGACGAGCAGTACTTC,CAISVGKAGGDEQYF
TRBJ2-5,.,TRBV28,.,TGTGCCAGCAGTTTCTTAAAAGAGACCCAGTACTTC,CASSFLKETQYF
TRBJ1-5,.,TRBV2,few,TGTGCCAGCAGTGACGTCGGGGGGAATCAGCCCCAGCATTTT,CASSDVGGNQPQHF
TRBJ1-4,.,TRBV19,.,TGTGCCAGTAGCGCCTTCCGTGGGCTGTTTTTT,CASSAFRGLFF
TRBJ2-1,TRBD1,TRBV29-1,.,TGCAGCGTCTCCAGGGGGCGGGTTGAGCAGTTCTTC,CSVSRGRVEQFF
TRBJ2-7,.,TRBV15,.,TGTGCCACCAGTCGAGAGGGGGTGACTATGGAGCAGTACTTC,CATSREGVTMEQYF
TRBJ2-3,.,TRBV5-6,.,TGTGCCAGCAGCTTGGCCGGCACAGATACGCAGTATTTT,CASSLAGTDTQYF
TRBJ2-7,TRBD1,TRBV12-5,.,TGTGCTAGTGGTTTGTCATATCCGGGACAGGGACGCTACGAGCAGTACTTC,CASGLSYPGQGRYEQYF
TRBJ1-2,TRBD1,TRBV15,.,TGTGCCACCAGCAGAGAGACAGGGGGCGGCTATGGCTACACCTTC,CATSRETGGGYGYTF
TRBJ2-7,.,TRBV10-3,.,TGTGCCACCTACGACGCGGGGGCCACCTACGAGCAGTACTTC,CATYDAGATYEQYF
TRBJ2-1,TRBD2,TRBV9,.,TGTGCCAGCAGCTCCGGACTAGACCCATATCAGTTCTTC,CASSSGLDPYQFF
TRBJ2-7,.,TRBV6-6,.,TGTGCCAGCAGTTACGCTCTCTCCGACTACGAGCAGTACTTC,CASSYALSDYEQYF
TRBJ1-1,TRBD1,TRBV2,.,TGTGCCAGCAGTTGGGACAGGGCGGCTGAAGCTTTCTTT,CASSWDRAAEAFF
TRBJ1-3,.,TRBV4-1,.,TGCGCCAGCAGCCAAGATCCGGGGAACTCTGGAAACACCATATATTTT,CASSQDPGNSGNTIYF
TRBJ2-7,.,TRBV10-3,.,TGTGCCATCAGCCCGGGACAATCCTCCTACGAGCAGTACTTC,CAISPGQSSYEQYF
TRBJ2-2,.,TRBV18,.,TGTGCCAGCTCACCCGGGACCCCAACCGGGGAGCTGTTTTTT,CASSPGTPTGELFF
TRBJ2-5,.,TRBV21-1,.,TGTGCCAGCAGCAAATGGGGGAGGCCTAGCGGGGCTCGAGGGGAGACCCAGTACTTC,CASSKWGRPSGARGETQYF
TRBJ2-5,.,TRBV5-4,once,TGTGCCAGCAGCTTGCAACAGGGAGTAACGGAGACCCAGTACTTC,CASSLQQGVTETQYF
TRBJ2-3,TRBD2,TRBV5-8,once,TGTGCCAGCAAGGATAGCGGGAGAGTGGATACGCAGTATTTT,CASKDSGRVDTQYF
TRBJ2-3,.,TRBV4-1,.,TGCGCCAGCAGCCAAGTGTCGGGGTTGGAGTATTTT,CASSQVSGLEYF
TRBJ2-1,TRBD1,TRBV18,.,TGTGCCAGCTCACTGGGACAGGGGGCAGTCAATGAGCAGTTCTTC,CASSLGQGAVNEQFF
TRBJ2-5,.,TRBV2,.,TGTGCCAGCAAGGTGACTAACCAAGAGACCCAGTACTTC,CASKVTNQETQYF
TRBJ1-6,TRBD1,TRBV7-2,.,TGTGCCAGCAGCTTGAGAGGACAGGGCCATTCACCCCTCCACTTT,CASSLRGQGHSPLHF
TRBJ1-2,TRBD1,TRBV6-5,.,TGTGCCAGCAGTTCTAGGACAGGGGGCGGCTACACCTTC,CASSSRTGGGYTF
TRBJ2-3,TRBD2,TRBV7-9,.,TGTGCCAGCAGCTTACTAGCGGGGGGAGTGGATACGCAGTATTTT,CASSLLAGGVDTQYF
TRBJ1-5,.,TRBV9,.,TGTGCCAGCAGCGTAGTACCAATCCGGGATCCAAGGGGGTATAGCAATCAGCCCCAGCATTTT,CASSVVPIRDPRGYSNQPQHF
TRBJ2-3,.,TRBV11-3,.,TGTGCCAGCTCCTTTGGGGGCCGCACAGATACGCAGTATTTT,CASSFGGRTDTQYF
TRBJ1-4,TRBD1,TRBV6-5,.,TGTGCCAGCAGCACAGGGGAAACTAATGAAAAACTGTTTTTT,CASSTGETNEKLFF
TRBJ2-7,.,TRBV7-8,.,TGTGCCAGCAGCCCCCGGCGACAAGGTTTGAAGTCCTACGAGCAGTACTTC,CASSPRRQGLKSYEQYF
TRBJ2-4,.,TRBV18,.,TGTGCCAGCTCCTTGCTAGAGGGCAAAAACATTCAGTACTTC,CASSLLEGKNIQYF
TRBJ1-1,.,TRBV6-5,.,TGTGCCAGCAGTTACAATCGGGGCGGGAGCACTGAAGCTTTCTTT,CASSYNRGGSTEAFF
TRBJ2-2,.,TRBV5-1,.,TGCGCCAGCAGCTTGCTCCAGGGAGGAACCGGGGAGCTGTTTTTT,CASSLLQGGTGELFF
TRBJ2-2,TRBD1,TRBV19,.,TGTGCCAGTAGGGGACAGGGGGTGAGCACCGGGGAGCTGTTTTTT,CASRGQGVSTGELFF
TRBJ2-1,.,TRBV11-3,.,TGTGCCAGCAGCTTTTTCCCGGCCGGTGAGCAGTTCTTC,CASSFFPAGEQFF
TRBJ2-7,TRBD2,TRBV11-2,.,TGTGCCAGCAGCCCTCCTAAGACACGGGAGGGCCTGCAGTACTTC,CASSPPKTREGLQYF
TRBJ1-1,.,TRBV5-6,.,TGTGCCAGCAGCTATCAAGTGAACACTGAAGCTTTCTTT,CASSYQVNTEAFF
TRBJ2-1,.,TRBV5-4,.,TGTGCCAGCAGCTTTGCTTACTCCTACAATGAGCAGTTCTTC,CASSFAYSYNEQFF
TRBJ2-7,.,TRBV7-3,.,TGTGCCAGCAGCTTACAGGCAGGGAGTCCCTACGAGCAGTACTTC,CASSLQAGSPYEQYF
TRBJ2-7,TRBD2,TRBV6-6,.,TGTGCCAGCAGTCCCCGGGGTAGCGGGAGAAGTGAGCAGTACTTC,CASSPRGSGRSEQYF
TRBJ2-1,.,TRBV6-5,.,TGTGCCAGCAGGGCCCTATCGGGCGTTGAGCAGTTCTTC,CASRALSGVEQFF
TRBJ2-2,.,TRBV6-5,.,TGTGCCACCACTCGAGACGGGGTGGGCACCGGGGAGCTGTTTTTT,CATTRDGVGTGELFF
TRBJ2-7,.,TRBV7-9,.,TGTGCCAGCAGCTTAATCCTCGGGGGTGTAGAGCAGTACTTC,CASSLILGGVEQYF
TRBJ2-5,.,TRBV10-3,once,TGTGCCATCAGGCAGGAGGGACGGTACCAAGAGACCCAGTACTTC,CAIRQEGRYQETQYF
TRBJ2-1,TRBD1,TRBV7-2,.,TGTGCCAGCAGCCGGGACAGGGGGCGGGATGAGCAGTTCTTC,CASSRDRGRDEQFF
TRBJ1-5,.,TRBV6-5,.,TGTGCCAGCAGTGGAGGACAGAGGGATCAGCCCCAGCATTTT,CASSGGQRDQPQHF
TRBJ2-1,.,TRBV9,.,TGTGCCAGCAGCGGTAGGGGTTTAAACTACAATGAGCAGTTCTTC,CASSGRGLNYNEQFF
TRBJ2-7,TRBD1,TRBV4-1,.,TGCGCCAGCAGCCACCTAGACAGGGGGTCCTACGAGCAGTACTTC,CASSHLDRGSYEQYF
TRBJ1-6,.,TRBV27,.,TGTGCCAGCAGTTTTGGAGGGAACCTTGATAATTCACCCCTCCACTTT,CASSFGGNLDNSPLHF
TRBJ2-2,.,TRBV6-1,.,TGTGCCAGCCCGGACTTCACCGGGGAGCTGTTTTTT,CASPDFTGELFF
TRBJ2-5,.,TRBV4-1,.,TGCGCCAGCAGCCGACCCGGACACCTCGGAGAAGGGACCCAGTACTTC,CASSRPGHLGEGTQYF
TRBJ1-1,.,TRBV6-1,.,TGTGCCAGCACTGAAATACGGATGAACACTGAAGCTTTCTTT,CASTEIRMNTEAFF
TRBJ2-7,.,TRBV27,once,TGTGCCAGCAGTTTATACGGGGGGCCCTACGAGCAGTACTTC,CASSLYGGPYEQYF